This T cell receptor (beta chain) was captured by sequencing in a study of control samples from healthy donors and cancer patients. Using immunoSEQ multiplex PCR, the repertoire was profiled, and TCRdb retains in-frame clones only, with some absent. The profile shows 160,000 or so clones, 96% of them singletons. The CDR3 extends over 17 amino acids. After removal of 1 base from V and 4 bases from J, the junction contained 12 bases not matched to a gene. Per germline, CDR1 KGHSH and CDR2 LQKENI. This TCR was sampled from a woman under 40 in good health. This rearrangement joins TRBV18 to TRBJ1-1; TRBD1 matches 7 bases. Sequences were obtained from blood. The CDR3 region is CASSPRQGKGAGTEAFF. The CDR3 coding sequence is TGTGCCAGCTCACCACGCCAGGGAAAGGGGGCGGGCACTGAAGCTTTCTTT.